Listed below are T cell receptor beta chains from one sample, sequenced in a study of blood T cell repertoires in COVID-19. Sequencing was performed with immunoSEQ multiplex PCR; in TCRdb, only in-frame clones are kept and a portion is missing. The data hold tens of thousands of clones, with roughly 90% observed a single time. Sequencing used peripheral blood. The receptors derive from a man between 40 and 49 years old with COVID-19, enrolled during active disease. Each CDR3 is given with its conserved first and last residue. A D gene is named only where the DNA matches it firmly. Rows give clone size only sometimes, using once, few, many, or a class for an expanded clone.

abundance: NA; j_gene: TRBJ1-3; d_gene: NA; v_gene: TRBV7-9; CDR3nt: TGTGCCAGCAGCCGAGACAGCTCTGGAAACACCATATATTTT; CDR3aa: CASSRDSSGNTIYF
abundance: NA; j_gene: TRBJ2-1; d_gene: TRBD1; v_gene: TRBV6-1; CDR3nt: TGTGCCAGCAGTGAAGCGCGGACAGGGTCATACAATGAGCAGTTCTTC; CDR3aa: CASSEARTGSYNEQFF
abundance: NA; j_gene: TRBJ1-4; d_gene: NA; v_gene: TRBV5-5; CDR3nt: TGTGCCAGCAGCCGGACGGAGGTTAATGAAAAACTGTTTTTT; CDR3aa: CASSRTEVNEKLFF
abundance: NA; j_gene: TRBJ2-5; d_gene: TRBD2; v_gene: TRBV28; CDR3nt: TGTGCCAGCGCGGGGACTAGCGGACGGTCGGCCCAGTACTTC; CDR3aa: CASAGTSGRSAQYF
abundance: NA; j_gene: TRBJ2-3; d_gene: NA; v_gene: TRBV7-3; CDR3nt: TGTGCCAGCAGCCCAGGATGGGGCACAGATACGCAGTATTTT; CDR3aa: CASSPGWGTDTQYF
abundance: NA; j_gene: TRBJ1-5; d_gene: NA; v_gene: TRBV30; CDR3nt: TGTGCCTGGAGTGTAAACGGGCGGCTCGGGATTTATAGCAATCAGCCCCAGCATTTT; CDR3aa: CAWSVNGRLGIYSNQPQHF
abundance: NA; j_gene: TRBJ1-1; d_gene: NA; v_gene: TRBV11-2; CDR3nt: TGTGCCAGCAGTAGACAGGCCTTAACTGAAGCTTTCTTT; CDR3aa: CASSRQALTEAFF
abundance: NA; j_gene: TRBJ1-2; d_gene: TRBD1; v_gene: TRBV2; CDR3nt: TGTGCCAGCAGGGGGGACAGGGATGGCTACACCTTC; CDR3aa: CASRGDRDGYTF
abundance: NA; j_gene: TRBJ1-5; d_gene: NA; v_gene: TRBV19; CDR3nt: TGTGCCAGTAGGCGGGGGGCCGGTCAGCCCCAGCATTTT; CDR3aa: CASRRGAGQPQHF
abundance: NA; j_gene: TRBJ1-1; d_gene: NA; v_gene: TRBV5-1; CDR3nt: TGCGCCAGCAGCTTTCAGGGCTCGAACACTGAAGCTTTCTTT; CDR3aa: CASSFQGSNTEAFF
abundance: NA; j_gene: TRBJ2-2; d_gene: NA; v_gene: TRBV18; CDR3nt: TGTGCCAGCTCATCTCCGGGACAAGTCACCGGGGAGCTGTTTTTT; CDR3aa: CASSSPGQVTGELFF
abundance: once; j_gene: TRBJ1-3; d_gene: TRBD1; v_gene: TRBV30; CDR3nt: TGTGCCTGGGCGCGGGACAGATTCTCTGGAAACACCATATATTTT; CDR3aa: CAWARDRFSGNTIYF
abundance: NA; j_gene: TRBJ2-7; d_gene: TRBD1; v_gene: TRBV6-6; CDR3nt: TGTGCCAGCAGTCGTGGACAGGGGGCCTACGAGCAGTACTTC; CDR3aa: CASSRGQGAYEQYF
abundance: NA; j_gene: TRBJ2-5; d_gene: TRBD2; v_gene: TRBV10-3; CDR3nt: TGTGCCATCAGTGAGTCGGGGAGGGCCCAAGAGACCCAGTACTTC; CDR3aa: CAISESGRAQETQYF
abundance: NA; j_gene: TRBJ2-3; d_gene: NA; v_gene: TRBV10-3; CDR3nt: TGTGCCATCAGTGAGGCCTCAGACAGGAGTAGCACAGATACGCAGTATTTT; CDR3aa: CAISEASDRSSTDTQYF
abundance: NA; j_gene: TRBJ2-3; d_gene: NA; v_gene: TRBV5-5; CDR3nt: TGTGCCAGCAGTAGTACGGGGATGAGCACAGATACGCAGTATTTT; CDR3aa: CASSSTGMSTDTQYF
abundance: NA; j_gene: TRBJ1-3; d_gene: TRBD1; v_gene: TRBV7-9; CDR3nt: TGTGCCAGCAGCTTTAGACAGGGTGCTGGAAACACCATATATTTT; CDR3aa: CASSFRQGAGNTIYF
abundance: NA; j_gene: TRBJ2-7; d_gene: NA; v_gene: TRBV6-1; CDR3nt: TGTGCCAGCAGTGAAGCGCGGGACTTCCCTGGCGAGCAGTACTTC; CDR3aa: CASSEARDFPGEQYF
abundance: few; j_gene: TRBJ2-1; d_gene: NA; v_gene: TRBV28; CDR3nt: TGTGCCAGCAGTTTCTTTGGCGGCTCCTACAATGAGCAGTTCTTC; CDR3aa: CASSFFGGSYNEQFF
abundance: NA; j_gene: TRBJ2-5; d_gene: TRBD1; v_gene: TRBV10-2; CDR3nt: TGCGCCAGCAATGGACAGGGGCGGGAGACCCAGTACTTC; CDR3aa: CASNGQGRETQYF
abundance: NA; j_gene: TRBJ1-6; d_gene: NA; v_gene: TRBV11-2; CDR3nt: TGTGCCAGCGGGGGGGGTACTAGGAATAATTCACCCCTCCACTTT; CDR3aa: CASGGGTRNNSPLHF
abundance: NA; j_gene: TRBJ1-3; d_gene: NA; v_gene: TRBV18; CDR3nt: TGTGCCAGCTCTAAGGCAGGCTCTGGAAACACCATATATTTT; CDR3aa: CASSKAGSGNTIYF
abundance: NA; j_gene: TRBJ1-2; d_gene: NA; v_gene: TRBV5-6; CDR3nt: TGTGCCAGCAGCTTACTCTATGGCTACACCTTC; CDR3aa: CASSLLYGYTF
abundance: NA; j_gene: TRBJ1-4; d_gene: TRBD1; v_gene: TRBV27; CDR3nt: TGTGCCAGCAGTTCACAGGGGGCGCGAGTTAATGAAAAACTGTTTTTT; CDR3aa: CASSSQGARVNEKLFF
abundance: NA; j_gene: TRBJ1-3; d_gene: NA; v_gene: TRBV2; CDR3nt: TGTGCCAGCAGTATTAGGGGTTTCTCCGGAAACACCATATATTTT; CDR3aa: CASSIRGFSGNTIYF
abundance: NA; j_gene: TRBJ1-1; d_gene: TRBD1; v_gene: TRBV10-3; CDR3nt: TGTGCCACCCGGACAGGACCAACTGAAGCTTTCTTT; CDR3aa: CATRTGPTEAFF
abundance: NA; j_gene: TRBJ2-4; d_gene: TRBD2; v_gene: TRBV25-1; CDR3nt: TGTGCCACCCTAGGGACTAGCGGGGTTGACATTCAGTACTTC; CDR3aa: CATLGTSGVDIQYF
abundance: NA; j_gene: TRBJ1-4; d_gene: NA; v_gene: TRBV9; CDR3nt: TGTGCCAGCAGCGAAGACGGGGATAATGAAAAACTGTTTTTT; CDR3aa: CASSEDGDNEKLFF
abundance: NA; j_gene: TRBJ2-4; d_gene: TRBD1; v_gene: TRBV6-1; CDR3nt: TGTGCCAGCAGTGAAACAGGCGGACAGGGCCGAAACATTCAGTACTTC; CDR3aa: CASSETGGQGRNIQYF